Following are 26 T cell receptor beta chains from one sample sequenced in a study of control samples from healthy donors and cancer patients. This table comes from immunoSEQ multiplex PCR, and its TCRdb copy is limited to in-frame clones, with some not included. The sample holds some 15,000 clones, about 87% seen once. Sequencing input: PBMCs. These receptor sequences come from a woman between 70 and 85 years old with colorectal cancer.

This clone was recorded a few times. The V call is TRBV5-1, the J call TRBJ2-3; tentatively, D is TRBD2 (6 bases). Trimming pared 2 bases from V and 5 bases from J, leaving 9 bases between. The CDR3 extends over 13 amino acids. In germline, CDR1 is SGHRS, CDR2 YFSETQ. CDR3 protein: CASSFRGGDTQYF. The DNA for the CDR3 is TGCGCCAGCAGCTTCCGGGGAGGAGATACGCAGTATTTT.

This clone has only a few counts. The V gene is TRBV7-8, the J gene TRBJ2-3, with 9 positions matching TRBD2. CDR3 size: 14 residues. From germline, CDR1 is SGHVS and CDR2 FQNEAQ. Trimming at V came to 6 bases and at J to 4 bases, leaving 5 bases not matched to a gene. The CDR3 DNA is TGTGCCAGCAGTCGGACTAGCGCGGCAGATACGCAGTATTTT. Its translation is CASSRTSAADTQYF.

This chain uses TRBV7-9 with TRBJ1-1; D call uncertain. CDR1 and CDR2 from the germline V gene are SEHNR and FQNEAQ (reference sequence). The CDR3 spans 16 residues. Trimming left V 0 bases short and J 5 bases short, with 16 bases between. CDR3 protein: CASSLAELARWTEAFF. CDR3 sequence (DNA): TGTGCCAGCAGCTTAGCAGAACTGGCCCGGTGGACTGAAGCTTTCTTT. Full variable domain (remainder filled in from reference TRBV7-9 and TRBJ1-1): DTGVSQNPRHKITKRGQNVTFRCDPISEHNRLYWYRQTLGQGPEFLTYFQNEAQLEKSRLLSDRFSAERPKGSFSTLEIQRTEQGDSAMYLCASSLAELARWTEAFFGQGTRLTVV.

CDR3 in DNA: TGTGCCAGCAGCCCCCGAGGAGCCGCGGGGGATACGCAGTATTTT. Protein product: CASSPRGAAGDTQYF. V and J are TRBV7-9 and TRBJ2-3; TRBD2 is a possible D gene (6 bases). The CDR3 runs 15 residues. Trimming removed 5 bases from V and 6 bases from J, with 18 bases in between. The germline V gene encodes CDR1 SEHNR and CDR2 FQNEAQ (reference sequence).

The chain has TRBV7-9 and TRBJ2-7; no definite D call. The CDR3 extends over 11 amino acids. The germline V gene has CDR1 SEHNR and CDR2 FQNEAQ (reference sequence). V lost 2 bases to trimming and J lost 6 bases, with 5 bases between them. Written as DNA, the CDR3 is TGTGCCAGCAGCTTATTTTCCGAGCAGTACTTC. This sequence encodes CASSLFSEQYF.

In its sample, this clone was seen once. The V and J genes are TRBV19 and TRBJ2-1; D is possibly TRBD1 (6 bases). V shed 7 bases and J shed 6 bases, with 13 bases lying between them. From germline, CDR1 is LNHDA and CDR2 SQIVND (reference sequence). The CDR3 is 13 residues long. The CDR3 is CASNLRGRNEQFF. In DNA form, the CDR3 reads TGTGCCAGTAACCTCAGGGGTCGCAATGAGCAGTTCTTC.

V usage is TRBV7-7 and J usage is TRBJ2-7; D is unclear. Germline V gene data show CDR1 as SSHAT and CDR2 as FNYEAQ (reference sequence). V shed 0 bases and J shed 3 bases, with 6 bases lying between them. The CDR3 totals 13 residues. CDR3 in DNA: TGTGCCAGCAGCTTAGCGCCGTTCTACGAGCAGTACTTC. Protein product: CASSLAPFYEQYF.

This chain connects TRBV27 to TRBJ1-5; D is uncertain. V lost 5 bases, J lost 4 bases, and 12 bases lay in between. The CDR3 is 14 amino acids. Germline V lookup: CDR1 MNHEY, CDR2 SMNVEV (reference sequence). In nucleotides, the CDR3 is TGTGCCAGCAGTGACCTGTTGGGAAATCAGCCCCAGCATTTT. Translated: CASSDLLGNQPQHF.

The V and J genes are TRBV6-5 and TRBJ1-5, with TRBD1 matching over 7 bases. J gave up 3 bases and V 8 bases, and 7 bases lay outside the gene matches. Germline values: CDR1 MNHEY, CDR2 SVGAGI. The CDR3 is 14 amino acids. CDR3 sequence: CASLQTGTNQPQHF. The DNA of the CDR3 is TGTGCCAGCCTCCAGACAGGGACCAATCAGCCCCAGCATTTT.

The V call is TRBV5-1, the J call TRBJ1-1; the D is unclear. V gave up 4 bases and J gave up 2 bases, with 12 bases separating them. Germline V lookup: CDR1 SGHRS, CDR2 YFSETQ. CDR3 length: 14 amino acids. CDR3 in amino acids: CASSQTAGNTEAFF. CDR3 nucleotides: TGCGCCAGCAGCCAGACGGCAGGCAACACTGAAGCTTTCTTT.

This clone showed up just a few times. The CDR3: CATGSIYGYTF. The CDR3 nucleotides read TGTGCCACCGGGTCGATCTATGGCTACACCTTC. The chain is built from TRBV12-3 or TRBV12-4 and TRBJ1-2; D unresolved. V was clipped by 10 bases and J by 4 bases, with 10 bases between them. This CDR3 region has 11 residues.

This chain connects TRBV15 to TRBJ1-1, with a possible D match to TRBD1 (6 bases). V lost 0 bases and J lost 4, with 15 bases in between. Germline V gene data show CDR1 as LNHNV and CDR2 as YYDKDF (reference sequence). This CDR3 is built from 16 residues. The CDR3 nucleotides are TGTGCCACCAGCAGAGATGGGACCCGGGGGGCCACTGAAGCTTTCTTT. Translated: CATSRDGTRGATEAFF.

This clone was seen more than once but under ten times. V and J are TRBV12-3 or TRBV12-4 and TRBJ1-1; D might be TRBD1 (6 bases). The V end lost 7 bases, the J end lost 4 bases, and 13 bases lay between the germline ends. The CDR3 length is 13 residues. The CDR3: CASTLRGGTEAFF. CDR3 DNA sequence: TGTGCCAGCACCCTACGAGGGGGCACTGAAGCTTTCTTT.

The chain links TRBV11-3 to TRBJ1-2; 9 bases match TRBD1. This CDR3 is 13 amino acids long. Trimming at V came to 1 base and at J to 10 bases, leaving 4 bases not matched to a gene. CDR1 and CDR2 (germline): SGHNT, YENEEA. CDR3 DNA sequence: TGTGCCAGCAGCTTAGGGGGGGACAGGGCCTACACCTTC. Its protein product is CASSLGGDRAYTF.

This chain connects TRBV5-1 to TRBJ2-1, with D possibly TRBD1 on 5 matching bases. Between the trimmed V and J ends, which lost 0 bases and 10 bases, there was a span of 14 bases. The CDR3 length is 14 residues. CDR1 and CDR2 (germline): SGHRS, YFSETQ. CDR3 nucleotide sequence: TGCGCCAGCAGCTTGGTTCAGGGCCCCGGCGAGCAGTTCTTC. It encodes CASSLVQGPGEQFF.

V usage is TRBV2 and J usage is TRBJ2-3, with D uncertain. The germline gives CDR1 SNHLY, CDR2 FYNNEI. This CDR3 contains 13 residues. V shed 5 bases and J shed 0 bases, with 6 bases lying between them. The CDR3 nucleotides read TGTGCCAGCAGTCTAACTAGCACAGATACGCAGTATTTT. This gives the protein CASSLTSTDTQYF.

The chain uses TRBV7-9 and TRBJ2-3; 7 bases line up with TRBD2. This CDR3 is 16 amino acids long. V dropped 2 bases and J dropped 0; count of bases not matched to a gene: 5. Looked up from germline, CDR1 is SEHNR and CDR2 is FQNEAQ (reference sequence). The CDR3 sequence is CASSLLLAASTDTQYF. The CDR3 nucleotides are TGTGCCAGCAGCTTACTTCTAGCGGCTAGCACAGATACGCAGTATTTT.

The chain combines TRBV9 with TRBJ2-3; 11 nucleotides line up with TRBD1. Germline CDR1 SGDLS, CDR2 YYNGEE. The length of the CDR3 is 16 residues. The J segment lost 6 bases and the V segment lost 2 bases, leaving 8 bases of the junction unmatched. For the CDR3, the DNA is TGTGCCAGCAGCGTGGGACAGGGGGAAAAAGGGGATACGCAGTATTTT. It encodes CASSVGQGEKGDTQYF.

The V and J genes are TRBV29-1 and TRBJ1-2; a weak D match, TRBD1 (5 bases). The CDR3 has 16 residues. The V gene lost 3 bases and the J gene lost 6 bases, with 23 bases spanning the gap. CDR1 and CDR2 (germline): SQVTM, ANQGSEA. The CDR3 DNA sequence: TGCAGCGTTGATCCCGGGGGATATTTCAGGCCCCATGGCTACACCTTC. Protein: CSVDPGGYFRPHGYTF.

The V gene is TRBV5-1, the J gene TRBJ1-1; D is uncertain. CDR3 length equals 13 residues. V lost 0 bases, J lost 10 bases, and 13 bases lay in between. Germline V CDR1 and CDR2: SGHRS, YFSETQ. CDR3 DNA sequence: TGCGCCAGCAGCTTGGAAGGGATCCCACGAGCTTTCTTT. Its protein is CASSLEGIPRAFF.

The V gene is TRBV7-6, the J gene TRBJ1-3; D is undetermined. The V end was cut by 6 bases, the J end by 1 base, with 13 bases between. From germline, CDR1 is SGHVS and CDR2 FNYEAQ. This CDR3 is built from 15 residues. This CDR3 is CASRRLPDSGNTIYF. The DNA of the CDR3 is TGTGCCAGCAGACGCCTACCCGATTCTGGAAACACCATATATTTT.

The V gene is TRBV12-5, the J gene TRBJ2-1, with 9 bases aligning to TRBD1. Germline V gene data show CDR1 as LGHNT and CDR2 as FRNRAP. The CDR3 loop spans 15 amino acids. V dropped 6 bases and J dropped 3; count of bases not matched to a gene: 6. The CDR3 DNA follows: TGTGCTAGTGGCCGACAGGGGGGAAACTACAATGAGCAGTTCTTC. This gives the protein CASGRQGGNYNEQFF.

The CDR3 is CATTGGYGYTF. For the CDR3, the DNA is TGTGCCACGACAGGGGGCTATGGCTACACCTTC. The chain joins TRBV19 to TRBJ1-2, with 9 bases matching TRBD1. The CDR3 length is 11 residues. Germline trimming cut 10 bases from V and 4 bases from J; bases unmatched to any gene: 1. From germline, CDR1 is LNHDA and CDR2 SQIVND (reference sequence).

The chain carries TRBV11-3 and TRBJ1-1; weak D call: TRBD1 (5 bases). The CDR3 covers 15 residues. With 0 bases removed from V and 3 bases from J, the gap between germline ends came to 11 bases. CDR1 SGHNT and CDR2 YENEEA come from the germline V gene. CDR3 amino acids: CASSLEFRGYTEAFF. The CDR3 region has the DNA TGTGCCAGCAGCTTAGAATTTCGGGGCTACACTGAAGCTTTCTTT.

The chain links TRBV4-1 to TRBJ2-7; D gene uncertain. The ends were cut back, 1 base at V and 6 bases at J, with 10 bases in the middle. The germline CDR1 and CDR2 sequences are MGHRA and YSYEKL. This CDR3 comprises 13 residues. For the CDR3, the DNA is TGCGCCAGCAGCCAAGCGGAAGACCGCGAGCAGTACTTC. It is translated as CASSQAEDREQYF.

The chain employs TRBV7-2 and TRBJ2-5, with a weak D call TRBD1 (6 bases). The CDR3 consists of 14 residues. CDR1 and CDR2 from the germline V gene are SGHTA and FQGNSA. V was shortened by 5 bases and J by 5 bases, with 15 bases between the two germline ends. The CDR3: CASSPTGYLETQYF. The DNA for the CDR3 is TGTGCCAGCAGCCCTACAGGGTACCTCGAGACCCAGTACTTC.